This T cell receptor beta chain was retrieved from a study of blood T cells in healthy people across ages. The CDR3 extends over 14 amino acids. Germline values: CDR1 MDHEN, CDR2 SYDVKM. Trimming removed 3 bases from V and 7 bases from J; junction bases left unmatched: 6. PCR was performed a second time for roughly 7 to 11 cycles using a sample-barcoded 5' primer and a J-beta primer mix. Using its own MiXCR run on the 5' RACE reads, TCRdb lists one record per CDR3 protein. The profile covers roughly 700,000 distinct CDR3 sequences, with 20% to 25% appearing a single time and just under 9.5% taken by the ten largest. Another study also made use of these data, one on T cells of mothers and their children. That source adds: Each mother yielded more than 9 million TCR beta CDR3 reads. Each child yielded several million reads.

The receptor was isolated from a boy aged 5-17 years in good health. The chain is built from TRBV28 and TRBJ1-5; 7 bases agree with TRBD1. The sequencing input was blood. For the CDR3, the DNA is TGTGCCAGCAGTTTGACAGGGTTCGTACAGCCCCAGCATTTT. It is translated as CASSLTGFVQPQHF. Looking up the rest from reference TRBV28 and TRBJ1-5 gives the full variable domain: DVKVTQSSRYLVKRTGEKVFLECVQDMDHENMFWYRQDPGLGLRLIYFSYDVKMKEKGDIPEGYSVSREKKERFSLILESASTNQTSMYLCASSLTGFVQPQHFGDGTRLSIL.